The 30 T cell receptor beta chains given below trace back to one sample, sequenced in a study of OX40 agonist ivuxolimab in advanced cancers. Libraries were prepared by immunoSEQ multiplex PCR; TCRdb keeps only in-frame clonotypes and omits some of them. Of under 100,000 clones in the sample, around 90% are singletons; the top ten hold under 0.2%. The sample here was CD4+ or CD8+ T cells sorted from blood, taken in a trial of the OX40 agonist ivuxolimab. Receptors were obtained from an adult with an advanced solid tumor such as melanoma, head and neck, liver or kidney cancer.

The genes are TRBV19 and TRBJ1-2, with a possible D match to TRBD1 (5 bases). The V end was cut by 5 bases, the J end by 8 bases, with 18 bases between. Germline V gene lookup returns CDR1 LNHDA and CDR2 SQIVND (reference sequence). This CDR3 contains 14 residues. CDR3 sequence: CASSDRAGVPGYTF. The DNA for the CDR3 is TGTGCCAGTAGTGACCGGGCGGGGGTACCGGGCTACACCTTC.

This clone was counted a single time. The genes are TRBV9 and TRBJ2-1; D is possibly TRBD1 (5 bases). Germline CDR1 is SGDLS and CDR2 is YYNGEE. The CDR3 extends over 16 amino acids. The V end was cut by 3 bases, the J end by 9 bases, with 22 bases between. CDR3 loop: CASSGASGYATGEQFF. The DNA for the CDR3 is TGTGCCAGCAGCGGAGCCTCAGGGTATGCAACAGGTGAGCAGTTCTTC.

The gene calls are TRBV5-1 and TRBJ2-1, with 9 bases aligning to TRBD2. The CDR3 has 16 residues. The J segment lost 1 base and the V segment lost 1 base, leaving 3 bases of the junction unmatched. The germline V gene encodes CDR1 SGHRS and CDR2 YFSETQ. Written as DNA, the CDR3 is TGCGCCAGCAGCTTGATTAGCGGGAGATCCTACAATGAGCAGTTCTTC. Protein sequence: CASSLISGRSYNEQFF.

V is TRBV5-4 and J is TRBJ1-6, with unresolved D. Trimming took off 4 bases at V and 6 bases at J, with 8 bases between the two ends. CDR1 and CDR2 from the germline V gene are SGHNT and YYREEE (reference sequence). The CDR3 has 13 residues. In DNA form, the CDR3 reads TGTGCCAGCAGCCCGCAGATTAATTCACCCCTCCACTTT. Amino acids: CASSPQINSPLHF.

The genes are TRBV28 and TRBJ2-2; maybe TRBD1 (5 bases). This CDR3 has 12 residues. Germline lookup yields CDR1 MDHEN and CDR2 SYDVKM. The V end was cut by 8 bases, the J end by 5 bases, with 9 bases between. The CDR3 here is CASRRATGELFF. As DNA, the CDR3 is TGTGCCAGCCGCAGGGCGACCGGGGAGCTGTTTTTT.

This clone appeared a single time. The rearrangement joins TRBV27 to TRBJ2-3, with no clear D. The CDR3 spans 15 residues. Trimming pared 2 bases from V and 2 bases from J, leaving 11 bases between. CDR1 MNHEY and CDR2 SMNVEV come from the germline V gene (reference sequence). The CDR3 protein is CASSLRPPITDTQYF. DNA for the CDR3: TGTGCCAGCAGTTTACGCCCGCCGATCACAGATACGCAGTATTTT.

The chain links TRBV4-2 to TRBJ1-6; TRBD1 might be the D (5 bases). The germline gives CDR1 LGHNA, CDR2 YNFKEQ. The CDR3 is made up of 15 amino acids. V lost 0 bases and J lost 7, with 10 bases in between. CDR3 sequence: CASSQDQGQNSPLHF. As DNA, the CDR3 is TGTGCCAGCAGCCAAGATCAGGGTCAAAATTCACCCCTCCACTTT.

V and J are TRBV19 and TRBJ2-1; 15 nucleotides agree with TRBD2. The J segment lost 7 bases and the V segment lost 3 bases, leaving 1 base of the junction unmatched. The CDR3 is made up of 15 amino acids. The germline V gene has CDR1 LNHDA and CDR2 SQIVND (reference sequence). The CDR3: CASSMGLAGGNEQFF. Written as DNA, the CDR3 is TGTGCCAGTAGTATGGGACTAGCGGGAGGTAATGAGCAGTTCTTC.

This chain links TRBV2 with TRBJ1-4; D remains ambiguous. V was cut by 6 bases and J by 0 bases, with 8 bases left in between. The CDR3 consists of 14 residues. Germline CDR1 is SNHLY and CDR2 is FYNNEI. CDR3 protein: CASSRIATNEKLFF. Written as DNA, the CDR3 is TGTGCCAGCAGCCGGATTGCAACTAATGAAAAACTGTTTTTT.

The chain combines TRBV9 with TRBJ2-1; D is unresolved. This CDR3 comprises 14 residues. Germline V gene lookup returns CDR1 SGDLS and CDR2 YYNGEE. V lost 4 bases, J lost 7 bases, and 15 bases lay in between. The CDR3 protein is CASSTPGLFNEQFF. DNA of the CDR3: TGTGCCAGCAGCACCCCCGGGCTGTTTAATGAGCAGTTCTTC.

In this sample, this clone turned up once. The chain is built from TRBV7-9 and TRBJ1-5, with 9 positions matching TRBD1. Germline V gene lookup returns CDR1 SEHNR and CDR2 FQNEAQ (reference sequence). The CDR3 consists of 15 residues. The J segment lost 7 bases and the V segment lost 4 bases, leaving 8 bases of the junction unmatched. The CDR3 loop reads CASSSGTGPGQPQHF. CDR3 nucleotide sequence: TGTGCCAGCAGCTCTGGGACAGGGCCAGGACAGCCCCAGCATTTT.

The chain uses TRBV29-1 and TRBJ1-1; perhaps TRBD1 as D (6 bases). The CDR3 loop spans 13 amino acids. Trimming took 5 bases from V and 5 from J, leaving 15 bases between them. CDR1 is SQVTM and CDR2 is ANQGSEA in the germline V gene. The CDR3 coding sequence is TGCAGCGTTATAAAGGGGGTAGGAACTGAAGCTTTCTTT. The encoded protein is CSVIKGVGTEAFF.

The gene calls are TRBV9 and TRBJ1-2; 7 bases map to TRBD1. Germline V gene data show CDR1 as SGDLS and CDR2 as YYNGEE. CDR3 length: 13 residues. J was trimmed by 7 bases and V by 7 bases; bases with no gene match: 10. The CDR3 coding sequence is TGTGCCAGCGATGAACAGGGGTTAGGTGGCTACACCTTC. This sequence encodes CASDEQGLGGYTF.

This rearrangement joins TRBV25-1 to TRBJ2-7; no definite D call. From germline, CDR1 is MGHDK and CDR2 SYGVNS. The CDR3 covers 12 residues. V lost 4 bases to trimming and J lost 4 bases, with 8 bases between them. CDR3 DNA sequence: TGTGCCAGCAGTGGGGGTTTGTACGAGCAGTACTTC. Its translation is CASSGGLYEQYF.

This chain links TRBV5-1 with TRBJ2-7; D might be TRBD1 or TRBD2, each matching 5 bases. This CDR3 is 13 amino acids long. Deletions cut 5 bases from V and 7 bases from J, with 16 bases between. CDR1 is SGHRS, CDR2 YFSETQ, per germline. The CDR3 nucleotides are TGCGCCAGCAGTTTTGCCCGCTGGGGGGAGCAGTACTTC. Its translation is CASSFARWGEQYF.

The chain has TRBV7-6 and TRBJ2-3; 9 nucleotides line up with TRBD1. Germline V gene sequence: CDR1 SGHVS, CDR2 FNYEAQ. J lost 7 bases, V lost 1 base, and 9 bases had no gene match. CDR3 length: 16 amino acids. The CDR3: CASSLVSGQGINTQYF. CDR3 nucleotide sequence: TGTGCCAGCAGCTTAGTCTCGGGACAGGGAATTAATACGCAGTATTTT.

Here the CDR3 DNA reads TGCGCCAGCAGCCCGGGACGGCTCTCTGGAAACACCATATATTTT. Translating gives CASSPGRLSGNTIYF. The chain uses TRBV5-1 and TRBJ1-3; D may be TRBD1 (5 bases). The germline V gene encodes CDR1 SGHRS and CDR2 YFSETQ. V shed 4 bases and J shed 0 bases, with 11 bases lying between them. This CDR3 spans 15 amino acids.

This chain connects TRBV5-1 to TRBJ1-4; tentatively, D is TRBD1 (5 bases). Germline CDR1 reads SGHRS; CDR2 reads YFSETQ. V was cut by 2 bases and J by 3 bases, with 8 bases left in between. This CDR3 spans 14 amino acids. This chain's CDR3 is CASSFGAANEKLFF. CDR3 DNA sequence: TGCGCCAGCAGCTTTGGGGCCGCTAATGAAAAACTGTTTTTT.

This chain connects TRBV6-5 to TRBJ2-7; D is perhaps TRBD1 (5 bases). Trimming removed 5 bases at V and 9 bases at J, with 14 bases between. The CDR3 consists of 12 residues. Germline CDR1 and CDR2: MNHEY and SVGAGI. The CDR3 bases are TGTGCCAGCAGTGGTTCCCAGGGTTGGCAGTACTTC. Its protein is CASSGSQGWQYF.

The V and J genes are TRBV19 and TRBJ2-7; the D gene is possibly TRBD1 (5 bases). There are 14 residues in the CDR3. Germline loops: CDR1 LNHDA, CDR2 SQIVND (reference sequence). V was shortened by 5 bases and J by 3 bases, with 14 bases between the two germline ends. The CDR3 DNA reads as TGTGCCAGTAGTCACCAAGGACACCTCTACGAGCAGTACTTC. Protein product: CASSHQGHLYEQYF. The entire variable domain, with the rest obtained from reference TRBV19 and TRBJ2-7, is as follows: DGGITQSPKYLFRKEGQNVTLSCEQNLNHDAMYWYRQDPGQGLRLIYYSQIVNDFQKGDIAEGYSVSREKKESFPLTVTSAQKNPTAFYLCASSHQGHLYEQYFGPGTRLTVT.

This chain links TRBV27 with TRBJ1-6; 9 bases agree with TRBD1. The junction had 12 bases not matched to a gene; V was cut back by 0 bases and J by 9 bases. The length of the CDR3 is 18 residues. The germline gives CDR1 MNHEY, CDR2 SMNVEV (reference sequence). CDR3 in amino acids: CASSLSTGGSRLISPLHF. DNA for the CDR3: TGTGCCAGCAGTTTATCGACAGGGGGTTCCAGATTAATTTCACCCCTCCACTTT.

The chain links TRBV7-9 to TRBJ1-5, with D perhaps matching TRBD1 (6 bases). V shed 5 bases and J shed 9 bases, with 11 bases lying between them. Germline lookup yields CDR1 SEHNR and CDR2 FQNEAQ (reference sequence). The CDR3 loop spans 12 amino acids. The CDR3 spells CASSRRDMPQHF. The CDR3 region has the DNA TGTGCCAGCAGCCGCAGGGACATGCCCCAGCATTTT.

CDR3 in amino acids: CASSQVVGYEQYF. As DNA, the CDR3 is TGTGCCAGCAGCCAAGTTGTGGGCTACGAGCAGTACTTC. This sequence joins TRBV14 and TRBJ2-7; D remains unclear. The V gene's germline CDR1 is SGHDN and CDR2 FVKESK. Between the trimmed V and J ends, which lost 1 base and 3 bases, there was a span of 7 bases. This CDR3 is 13 amino acids long.

CDR3 coding DNA: TGTGCCAGCGACAGGGACGGGGTGAACACTGAAGCTTTCTTT. Its translation: CASDRDGVNTEAFF. The rearrangement uses TRBV2 and TRBJ1-1; 7 nucleotides match TRBD1. The CDR3 contains 14 residues. In germline, CDR1 is SNHLY, CDR2 FYNNEI. J lost 0 bases, V lost 8 bases, and 6 bases had no gene match. The whole variable domain, remainder taken from reference TRBV2 and TRBJ1-1, is EPEVTQTPSHQVTQMGQEVILRCVPISNHLYFYWYRQILGQKVEFLVSFYNNEISEKSEIFDDQFSVERPDGSNFTLKIRSTKLEDSAMYFCASDRDGVNTEAFFGQGTRLTVV.

This clone came up a few times. The rearrangement joins TRBV2 to TRBJ2-5, with 11 positions matching TRBD1. Germline CDR1 SNHLY, CDR2 FYNNEI. This CDR3 spans 15 amino acids. The V and J ends lost 1 base and 3 bases, in that order; junction bases with no gene match: 1. The CDR3 DNA follows: TGTGCCAGCAGTGAAGGGGGACAGGGGGAAGAGACCCAGTACTTC. It translates to CASSEGGQGEETQYF.

The chain links TRBV19 to TRBJ2-7; tentatively, D is TRBD2 (6 bases). With 6 bases removed from V and 0 bases from J, the gap between germline ends came to 15 bases. Germline values: CDR1 LNHDA, CDR2 SQIVND (reference sequence). The CDR3 totals 15 residues. The CDR3 is CASSPGRQPSYEQYF. The CDR3 nucleotides read TGTGCCAGTAGCCCCGGGAGACAGCCCTCCTACGAGCAGTACTTC.

The rearrangement links TRBV5-4 to TRBJ2-1; D is uncertain. The CDR3 spans 12 residues. V was cut by 4 bases and J by 4 bases, with 6 bases left in between. Germline CDR1 and CDR2: SGHNT and YYREEE (reference sequence). The CDR3 nucleotides are TGTGCCAGCAGCCAAACTTACAATGAGCAGTTCTTC. Translating gives CASSQTYNEQFF.

V gene TRBV18 combines with J gene TRBJ2-7; D might be TRBD1 (6 bases). The CDR3 spans 14 residues. The V gene's germline CDR1 is KGHSH and CDR2 LQKENI. V was trimmed by 5 bases and J by 7 bases, leaving 18 bases between them. DNA for the CDR3: TGTGCCAGCTCAACCGGGACACCTCAAGGGGAGCAGTACTTC. Protein product: CASSTGTPQGEQYF.

V gene TRBV4-1 combines with J gene TRBJ1-4; perhaps TRBD1 as D (6 bases). The CDR3 sequence is 15 residues long. V lost 3 bases to trimming and J lost 5 bases, with 13 bases between them. Germline CDR1 is MGHRA and CDR2 is YSYEKL. This CDR3 reads CASSHREGGNEKLFF. Here the CDR3 DNA reads TGCGCCAGCAGCCATCGGGAGGGGGGAAATGAAAAACTGTTTTTT.

The chain couples TRBV11-3 to TRBJ2-3; tentatively, D is TRBD1 (7 bases). Germline CDR1 reads SGHNT; CDR2 reads YENEEA. The CDR3 runs to 15 residues. Trimming left V 3 bases short and J 0 bases short, with 10 bases between. CDR3 DNA sequence: TGTGCCAGCAGCTTGGAGGGGGCCAGCACAGATACGCAGTATTTT. Translating it yields CASSLEGASTDTQYF.